This TCR beta chain was profiled in a study of identical twins. In TCRdb, the 5' RACE reads were re-called with MiXCR into one record per CDR3 protein. Found here are around 530,000 distinct CDR3 sequences, about 16% of them singletons; the top ten hold 0.44%. Everyone who donated was a healthy Caucasian. CDR1 and CDR2 (germline): SGHVS, FQNEAQ. With 0 bases removed from V and 0 bases from J, the gap between germline ends came to 11 bases. The CDR3 totals 17 residues. In addition, the sample was reused for a study of yellow fever vaccine responses in identical twins.

The source is a woman between 18 and 29 years old in good health. This chain links TRBV7-8 with TRBJ1-4, with TRBD1 as a possible D gene (6 bases). Material for sequencing was CD4+ T cells sorted from blood. CDR3 DNA sequence: TGTGCCAGCAGCTTAGCGCTGGGGGCTACAACTAATGAAAAACTGTTTTTT. It codes for CASSLALGATTNEKLFF.